This TCR beta chain was obtained from a study of control samples from healthy donors and cancer patients. After removal of 1 base from V and 5 bases from J, the junction contained 4 bases not matched to a gene. The CDR3 length is 15 residues. CDR1 LGHDT and CDR2 YNNKEL come from the germline V gene (reference sequence). Assay: immunoSEQ multiplex PCR; the TCRdb copy retains only in-frame clones and omits some. The data show about 130,000 clones, approximately 92% seen once. The V gene is TRBV3-1 (or the pseudogene TRBV3-2), the J gene TRBJ2-3, with 9 bases aligning to TRBD2. The clonotype was recovered from an older man with head and neck cancer. Sequencing was carried out using PBMCs. The chain's CDR3 is CASSQVAGAGDTQYF. In DNA form, the CDR3 reads TGTGCCAGCAGCCAAGTAGCGGGGGCTGGAGATACGCAGTATTTT.